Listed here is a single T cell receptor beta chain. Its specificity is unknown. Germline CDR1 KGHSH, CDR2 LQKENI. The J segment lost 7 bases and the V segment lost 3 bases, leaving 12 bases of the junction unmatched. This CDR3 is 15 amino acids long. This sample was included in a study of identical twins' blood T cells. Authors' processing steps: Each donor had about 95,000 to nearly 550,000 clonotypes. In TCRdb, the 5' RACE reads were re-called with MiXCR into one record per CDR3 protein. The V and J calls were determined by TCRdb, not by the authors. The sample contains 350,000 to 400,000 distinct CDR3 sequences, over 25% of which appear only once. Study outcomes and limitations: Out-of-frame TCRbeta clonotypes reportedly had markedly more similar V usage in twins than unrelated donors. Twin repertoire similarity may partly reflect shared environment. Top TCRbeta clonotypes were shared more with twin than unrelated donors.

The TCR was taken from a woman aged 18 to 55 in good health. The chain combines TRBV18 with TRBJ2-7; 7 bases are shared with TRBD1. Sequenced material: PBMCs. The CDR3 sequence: CASSPYGQAPKEQYF. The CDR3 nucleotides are TGTGCCAGCTCACCCTACGGACAGGCCCCTAAGGAGCAGTACTTC.